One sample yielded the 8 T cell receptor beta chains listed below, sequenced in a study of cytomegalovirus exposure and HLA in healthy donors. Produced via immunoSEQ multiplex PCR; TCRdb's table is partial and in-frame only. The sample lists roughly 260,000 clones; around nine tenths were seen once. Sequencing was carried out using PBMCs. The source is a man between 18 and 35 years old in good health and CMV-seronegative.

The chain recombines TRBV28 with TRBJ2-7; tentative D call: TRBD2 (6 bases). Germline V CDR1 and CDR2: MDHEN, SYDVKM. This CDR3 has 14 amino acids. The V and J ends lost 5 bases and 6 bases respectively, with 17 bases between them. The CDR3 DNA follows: TGTGCCAGCAGTACCGGGACTGCCATCGGCGAGCAGTACTTC. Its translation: CASSTGTAIGEQYF.

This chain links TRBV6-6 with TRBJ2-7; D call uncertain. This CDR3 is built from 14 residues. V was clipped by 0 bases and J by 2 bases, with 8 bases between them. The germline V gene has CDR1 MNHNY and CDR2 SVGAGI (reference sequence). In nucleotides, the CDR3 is TGTGCCAGCAGTTACTCGGGCAGTACCTACGAGCAGTACTTC. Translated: CASSYSGSTYEQYF.

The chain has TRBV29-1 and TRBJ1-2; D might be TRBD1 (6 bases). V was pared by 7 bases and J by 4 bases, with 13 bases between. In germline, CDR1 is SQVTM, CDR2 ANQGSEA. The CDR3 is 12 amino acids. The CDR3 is CSGDTSPYGYTF. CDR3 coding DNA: TGCAGCGGGGACACGTCTCCCTATGGCTACACCTTC.

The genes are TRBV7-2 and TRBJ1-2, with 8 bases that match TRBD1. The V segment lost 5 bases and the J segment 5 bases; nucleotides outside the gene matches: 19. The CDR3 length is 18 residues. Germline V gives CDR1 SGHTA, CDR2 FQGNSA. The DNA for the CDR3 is TGTGCCAGCAGCAGACCGGGACAGGACCTCCTTTTTGGATATGGCTACACCTTC. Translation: CASSRPGQDLLFGYGYTF.

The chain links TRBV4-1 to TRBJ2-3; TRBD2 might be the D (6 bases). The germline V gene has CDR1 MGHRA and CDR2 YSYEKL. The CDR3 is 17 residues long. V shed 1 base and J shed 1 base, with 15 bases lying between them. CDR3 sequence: CASSQVGSGLRTDTQYF. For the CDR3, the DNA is TGCGCCAGCAGCCAAGTTGGGAGCGGGTTACGCACAGATACGCAGTATTTT.

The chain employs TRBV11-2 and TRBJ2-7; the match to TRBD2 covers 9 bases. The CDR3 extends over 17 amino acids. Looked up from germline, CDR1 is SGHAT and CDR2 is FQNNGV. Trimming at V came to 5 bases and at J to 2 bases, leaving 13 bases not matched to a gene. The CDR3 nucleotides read TGTGCCAGCAGCATAACGTCGCCGGGACTAGCAACCTACGAGCAGTACTTC. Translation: CASSITSPGLATYEQYF.

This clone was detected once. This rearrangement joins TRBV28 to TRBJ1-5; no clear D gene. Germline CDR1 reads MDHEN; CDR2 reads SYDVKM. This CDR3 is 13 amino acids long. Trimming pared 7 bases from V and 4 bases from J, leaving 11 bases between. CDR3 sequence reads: CASTSVTNQPQHF. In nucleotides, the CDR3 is TGTGCCAGCACTTCAGTGACAAATCAGCCCCAGCATTTT.

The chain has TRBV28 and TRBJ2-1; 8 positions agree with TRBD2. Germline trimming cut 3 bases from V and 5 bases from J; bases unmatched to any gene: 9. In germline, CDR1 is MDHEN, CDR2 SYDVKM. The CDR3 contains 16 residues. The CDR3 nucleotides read TGTGCCAGCAGTTTCGGGAGGGCACGAGGGAACAATGAGCAGTTCTTC. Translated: CASSFGRARGNNEQFF.